A single sample is the source of the 27 T cell receptor beta chains below, sequenced in a study of cytomegalovirus exposure and HLA in healthy donors. Both 60 Vbeta primers and 13 Jbeta primers went into the PCR. Assay: immunoSEQ multiplex PCR; the TCRdb copy retains only in-frame clones and omits some. In all, the sample yields under 100,000 clones. The sequenced sample consisted of PBMCs. These receptor sequences come from a woman aged 25-40 years in good health and CMV-seronegative.

The gene calls are TRBV2 and TRBJ2-2, with 10 bases matching TRBD2. V dropped 6 bases and J dropped 6; count of bases not matched to a gene: 4. The CDR3 spans 14 residues. Germline assignment: CDR1 SNHLY and CDR2 FYNNEI. CDR3 sequence reads: CASRGLADSGELFF. CDR3 nucleotides: TGTGCCAGCAGAGGACTAGCGGATTCCGGGGAGCTGTTTTTT.

The chain combines TRBV4-1 with TRBJ2-7; 7 bases map to TRBD1. V lost 0 bases to trimming and J lost 3 bases; unmatched junction nucleotides: 5. The CDR3 extends over 15 amino acids. Germline V lookup: CDR1 MGHRA, CDR2 YSYEKL. The CDR3 loop reads CASSQEKTGNYEQYF. CDR3 nucleotides: TGCGCCAGCAGCCAAGAAAAGACAGGGAACTACGAGCAGTACTTC.

The chain uses TRBV5-6 and TRBJ1-2; perhaps TRBD1 as D (5 bases). V was pared by 7 bases and J by 4 bases, with 14 bases between. The CDR3 has 13 residues. Germline CDR1 and CDR2: SGHDT and YYEEEE. The CDR3 here is CASALQGGYGYTF. The CDR3 region has the DNA TGTGCCAGCGCGTTGCAGGGCGGCTATGGCTACACCTTC.

CDR3 region: CASSFAGRTYNEQFF. The CDR3, as DNA: TGTGCCAGCAGCTTTGCAGGCAGGACCTACAATGAGCAGTTCTTC. The chain links TRBV7-8 to TRBJ2-1; D is undetermined. This CDR3 is 15 amino acids long. V was pared by 3 bases and J by 2 bases, with 11 bases between. CDR1 is SGHVS and CDR2 is FQNEAQ in the germline V gene.

The chain combines TRBV5-1 with TRBJ1-2, with D hard to call. Germline V gives CDR1 SGHRS, CDR2 YFSETQ. Trimming removed 0 bases from V and 4 bases from J, with 7 bases in between. The CDR3 length is 13 residues. Here the CDR3 reads CASSLEEGYGYTF. CDR3 DNA: TGCGCCAGCAGCTTGGAGGAGGGCTATGGCTACACCTTC.

The V and J genes are TRBV7-8 and TRBJ1-5, with no clear D. The ends were cut back, 5 bases at V and 0 bases at J, with 23 bases in the middle. Germline V gene data show CDR1 as SGHVS and CDR2 as FQNEAQ. The CDR3 extends over 19 amino acids. Here the CDR3 reads CASSTRTEDTSYSNQPQHF. Here the CDR3 DNA reads TGTGCCAGCAGCACGCGGACTGAAGATACAAGTTATAGCAATCAGCCCCAGCATTTT.

The gene calls are TRBV9 and TRBJ2-3; D is ambiguous. V was shortened by 4 bases and J by 4 bases, with 13 bases between the two germline ends. Germline CDR1 and CDR2: SGDLS and YYNGEE. This CDR3 has 14 residues. CDR3 nucleotides: TGTGCCAGCAGCTTCAGGCATCCTGCAGATACGCAGTATTTT. Residues: CASSFRHPADTQYF.

The V call is TRBV11-2, the J call TRBJ1-1; no firm D call. This CDR3 comprises 12 residues. Deletions cut 4 bases from V and 5 bases from J, with 8 bases between. Germline CDR1 is SGHAT and CDR2 is FQNNGV. The CDR3 region is CASSSLGTEAFF. In DNA, the CDR3 is TGTGCCAGCAGCTCGCTCGGGACTGAAGCTTTCTTT. Variable domain in full (rest from reference TRBV11-2 and TRBJ1-1): EAGVAQSPRYKIIEKRQSVAFWCNPISGHATLYWYQQILGQGPKLLIQFQNNGVVDDSQLPKDRFSAERLKGVDSTLKIQPAKLEDSAVYLCASSSLGTEAFFGQGTRLTVV.

The chain carries TRBV28 and TRBJ1-1; weak D call: TRBD1 (6 bases). Per germline, CDR1 MDHEN and CDR2 SYDVKM. Trimming took off 6 bases at V and 4 bases at J, with 12 bases between the two ends. The CDR3 contains 13 residues. CDR3 in DNA: TGTGCCAGCAGCGTTCAGGGGCTCACTGAAGCTTTCTTT. It codes for CASSVQGLTEAFF.

The V call is TRBV27, the J call TRBJ2-5; D may be TRBD1 (6 bases). Trimming removed 5 bases from V and 5 bases from J, with 15 bases in between. The germline CDR1 and CDR2 sequences are MNHEY and SMNVEV (reference sequence). The CDR3 spans 14 residues. CDR3: CASSPSTGFETQYF. The CDR3 DNA sequence: TGTGCCAGCAGTCCGTCGACAGGATTCGAGACCCAGTACTTC.

V and J are TRBV7-9 and TRBJ2-5, with D possibly matching TRBD1 (6 bases). The V end was cut by 5 bases, the J end by 1 base, with 11 bases between. The germline V gene encodes CDR1 SEHNR and CDR2 FQNEAQ (reference sequence). This CDR3 contains 14 residues. The CDR3: CASSATDSQETQYF. The CDR3 nucleotides read TGTGCCAGCAGCGCTACGGACAGCCAAGAGACCCAGTACTTC. Full variable domain (remainder filled in from reference TRBV7-9 and TRBJ2-5): DTGVSQNPRHKITKRGQNVTFRCDPISEHNRLYWYRQTLGQGPEFLTYFQNEAQLEKSRLLSDRFSAERPKGSFSTLEIQRTEQGDSAMYLCASSATDSQETQYFGPGTRLLVL.

The J gene is TRBJ2-5, the V gene TRBV7-3; 9 bases are a match to TRBD2. Germline CDR1 and CDR2: SGHTA and FQGTGA. With V trimmed by 5 bases and J by 4 bases, 8 bases remained unmatched. The CDR3 has 15 residues. The CDR3 nucleotides read TGTGCCAGCAGCGCCGTCCCGGGACTAGCAGAGACCCAGTACTTC. Protein product: CASSAVPGLAETQYF.

The chain couples TRBV5-6 to TRBJ1-2; 7 nucleotides align to TRBD1. Germline loops: CDR1 SGHDT, CDR2 YYEEEE. The CDR3 contains 14 residues. The J segment lost 2 bases and the V segment lost 2 bases, leaving 3 bases of the junction unmatched. The CDR3 here is CASSFGTANYGYTF. CDR3 nucleotide sequence: TGTGCCAGCAGCTTCGGGACAGCAAACTATGGCTACACCTTC.

The V call is TRBV27, the J call TRBJ1-1, with D perhaps matching TRBD1 (5 bases). Germline CDR1 and CDR2: MNHEY and SMNVEV (reference sequence). Trimming took 3 bases from V and 0 from J, leaving 5 bases between them. The CDR3 loop spans 13 amino acids. CDR3 DNA sequence: TGTGCCAGCAGTTTCAGGGTGAACACTGAAGCTTTCTTT. Its translation: CASSFRVNTEAFF.

CDR3 in amino acids: CASSSRGLFNEQFF. CDR3 sequence (DNA): TGTGCCAGCAGCTCCAGAGGACTGTTCAATGAGCAGTTCTTC. The V and J genes are TRBV11-2 and TRBJ2-1; D is perhaps TRBD2 (5 bases). Germline CDR1 and CDR2: SGHAT and FQNNGV. V gave up 4 bases and J gave up 6 bases, with 13 bases separating them. This CDR3 has 14 residues.

The chain couples TRBV10-1 to TRBJ1-1, with D hard to call. Trimming stripped 6 bases from V and 0 bases from J, with 11 bases between. Germline values: CDR1 WNHNN, CDR2 SYGVQD (reference sequence). The CDR3 loop spans 14 amino acids. The CDR3 bases are TGCGCCAGCAGCGAGACTGCGATGAACACTGAAGCTTTCTTT. It translates to CASSETAMNTEAFF.

This sequence joins TRBV4-2 and TRBJ2-3; TRBD2 matches 12 bases. The CDR3 sequence is 18 residues long. Trimming took 0 bases from V and 5 from J; bases not matched to a gene: 9. The germline gives CDR1 LGHNA, CDR2 YNFKEQ. DNA for the CDR3: TGTGCCAGCAGCCAAGATTTGGCTAGCGGGAGGGCGGAAGATACGCAGTATTTT. This translates into CASSQDLASGRAEDTQYF.

V and J are TRBV20-1 and TRBJ1-5, with D perhaps matching TRBD1 (5 bases). The length of the CDR3 is 11 residues. V dropped 1 base and J dropped 16 bases, with 14 bases sitting between them. Germline V gene lookup returns CDR1 DFQATT and CDR2 SNEGSKA (reference sequence). The CDR3 nucleotides are TGCAGTGCTAGAGCCGGGGGTTCAGGACATTTT. Protein product: CSARAGGSGHF.

This chain joins TRBV5-6 and TRBJ2-3, with 9 bases that match TRBD2. With V trimmed by 0 bases and J by 2 bases, 1 base remained unmatched. There are 15 residues in the CDR3. The V gene's germline CDR1 is SGHDT and CDR2 YYEEEE. CDR3 loop: CASSLGTSVTDTQYF. The CDR3 DNA is TGTGCCAGCAGCTTGGGGACTAGCGTCACAGATACGCAGTATTTT. Using reference TRBV5-6 and TRBJ2-3 for the parts outside the CDR3, the full variable domain is DAGVTQSPTHLIKTRGQQVTLRCSPKSGHDTVSWYQQALGQGPQFIFQYYEEEERQRGNFPDRFSGHQFPNYSSELNVNALLLGDSALYLCASSLGTSVTDTQYFGPGTRLTVL.

This chain links TRBV6-5 with TRBJ2-2; 8 bases agree with TRBD1. The trim removed 7 bases at V and 7 bases at J, leaving 11 bases unmatched. The CDR3 is 15 residues long. Germline loops: CDR1 MNHEY, CDR2 SVGAGI. The CDR3 sequence: CASTGFRGLVGELFF. CDR3 coding DNA: TGTGCCAGCACTGGGTTCAGGGGGCTTGTCGGGGAGCTGTTTTTT.

The chain links TRBV7-9 to TRBJ1-2, with a possible D match to TRBD1 (6 bases). CDR1 SEHNR and CDR2 FQNEAQ come from the germline V gene (reference sequence). V lost 7 bases, J lost 2 bases, and 11 bases lay in between. The CDR3 loop spans 13 amino acids. The CDR3: CASTRQANYGYTF. The CDR3 DNA reads TGTGCCAGCACCAGACAGGCGAACTATGGCTACACCTTC.

This chain connects TRBV9 to TRBJ2-1; no firm D call. V lost 0 bases and J 1 base, leaving 8 bases between the germline ends. The CDR3 runs to 15 residues. Germline V gene lookup returns CDR1 SGDLS and CDR2 YYNGEE. The CDR3 loop reads CASSVVADSYNEQFF. The CDR3 DNA is TGTGCCAGCAGCGTAGTAGCAGATTCCTACAATGAGCAGTTCTTC.

This rearrangement joins TRBV9 to TRBJ1-2; 7 positions match TRBD1. V lost 3 bases to trimming and J lost 6 bases; unmatched junction nucleotides: 5. The germline V gene encodes CDR1 SGDLS and CDR2 YYNGEE. The CDR3 loop spans 13 amino acids. CDR3 nucleotide sequence: TGTGCCAGCAGCGCCGACAGGGAACATGGCTACACCTTC. Residues: CASSADREHGYTF.

The CDR3 DNA reads TGTGCCAGCACCCCGACTAGCGGGAGTCGGGAGCAGTACTTC. Its protein is CASTPTSGSREQYF. This chain uses TRBV6-5 with TRBJ2-7, with TRBD2 identical over 12 bases. The CDR3 is 14 residues long. Looked up from germline, CDR1 is MNHEY and CDR2 is SVGAGI. V trimming: 7 bases; J trimming: 7 bases; junction bases outside the gene matches: 8.

J is TRBJ2-3 and V is TRBV7-9; 7 bases fit TRBD2. Germline values: CDR1 SEHNR, CDR2 FQNEAQ (reference sequence). The V segment lost 3 bases and the J segment 0 bases; nucleotides outside the gene matches: 0. The CDR3 spans 14 residues. The chain's CDR3 is CASSFSGSTDTQYF. The CDR3 DNA reads as TGTGCCAGCAGCTTTAGCGGGAGCACAGATACGCAGTATTTT.

The chain recombines TRBV29-1 with TRBJ2-7; TRBD2 agrees at 10 bases. V trimming: 6 bases; J trimming: 4 bases; junction bases outside the gene matches: 6. This CDR3 has 13 amino acids. Germline CDR1 is SQVTM and CDR2 is ANQGSEA. In DNA form, the CDR3 reads TGCAGCGTCGGAATTAGCGGGAGGTACGAGCAGTACTTC. This encodes CSVGISGRYEQYF.

V is TRBV5-1 and J is TRBJ1-2; D perhaps matches TRBD1 (5 bases). V lost 0 bases to trimming and J lost 3 bases, with 15 bases between them. Germline CDR1 reads SGHRS; CDR2 reads YFSETQ. The CDR3 is 16 residues long. For the CDR3, the DNA is TGCGCCAGCAGCTTGGGGGAGCCGGGGGGACACTATGGCTACACCTTC. Translated: CASSLGEPGGHYGYTF.